The 21 T cell receptor beta chains below all came from one sample that was sequenced in a study of cytomegalovirus exposure and HLA in healthy donors. The PCR ran on 60 Vbeta and 13 Jbeta primers. Sequenced by immunoSEQ multiplex PCR; TCRdb stores in-frame clones only, minus some. The table shows about 150,000 clones, with approximately 79% occurring only once. The material sequenced was PBMCs. The receptors stem from a middle-aged man in good health and CMV-seropositive.

This clone appeared once. The chain employs TRBV11-2 and TRBJ1-2; 9 bases align to TRBD1. Germline CDR1 and CDR2: SGHAT and FQNNGV. This CDR3 has 15 amino acids. Germline trimming cut 1 base from V and 4 bases from J; bases unmatched to any gene: 4. CDR3 DNA sequence: TGTGCCAGCAGCTTAGGGGCACAGGGGGCCTATGGCTACACCTTC. Amino acid sequence: CASSLGAQGAYGYTF.

CDR3 region: CASSQAVGYEQYF. In DNA, the CDR3 is TGTGCCAGCAGCCAAGCCGTCGGGTACGAGCAGTACTTC. The V gene is TRBV4-2, the J gene TRBJ2-7; unclear D gene. Per germline, CDR1 LGHNA and CDR2 YNFKEQ. CDR3 size: 13 residues. V lost 1 base, J lost 4 bases, and 8 bases lay in between.

This clone appeared a single time. This chain uses TRBV19 with TRBJ1-6; a weak D match, TRBD1 (5 bases). CDR1 and CDR2 from the germline V gene are LNHDA and SQIVND (reference sequence). The CDR3 contains 17 residues. V lost 5 bases and J lost 0, with 14 bases in between. The CDR3 region has the DNA TGTGCCAGTAGTCTCCCCGGGACTAGCTCCTATAATTCACCCCTCCACTTT. This gives the protein CASSLPGTSSYNSPLHF.

The chain couples TRBV29-1 to TRBJ2-5; a weak D match, TRBD1 (6 bases). Germline V lookup: CDR1 SQVTM, CDR2 ANQGSEA. V lost 0 bases to trimming and J lost 5 bases, with 19 bases between them. The CDR3 totals 16 residues. The CDR3 DNA reads as TGCAGCGTTGAAGATCCCCAGGGGCAAGGTCGGGAGACCCAGTACTTC. Translation gives CSVEDPQGQGRETQYF. The whole variable domain, filled in from reference TRBV29-1 and TRBJ2-5, reads SAVISQKPSRDICQRGTSLTIQCQVDSQVTMMFWYRQQPGQSLTLIATANQGSEATYESGFVIDKFPISRPNLTFSTLTVSNMSPEDSSIYLCSVEDPQGQGRETQYFGPGTRLLVL.

Concerning this clone: At one end the junction does not follow the germline gene, possibly because of a read error. This chain joins TRBV7-7 and TRBJ2-1; 10 bases agree with TRBD2. The germline V gene has CDR1 SSHAT and CDR2 FNYEAQ (reference sequence). This CDR3 comprises 15 residues. The CDR3 is CASSPGLAVPGEQFF. CDR3 nucleotide sequence: TGTGCTAGCAGCCCCGGACTAGCGGTTCCAGGAGAGCAGTTCTTC.

The V call is TRBV7-8, the J call TRBJ2-5; perhaps TRBD1 as D (5 bases). The end of the DNA is better explained by TRBJ2-7, so the J call may be wrong. The CDR3 sequence is 12 residues long. Germline CDR1 is SGHVS and CDR2 is FQNEAQ. Here the CDR3 DNA reads TGTGCCAGCAGCTTAGCGGGGCACGAGCAGTACTTC. Translated: CASSLAGHEQYF.

This chain uses TRBV11-3 with TRBJ2-1; D is unresolved. Germline-derived CDR1 and CDR2 are SGHNT and YENEEA. This CDR3 is built from 14 residues. V gave up 5 bases and J gave up 0 bases, with 8 bases separating them. The CDR3 sequence is CASSQDSSYNEQFF. CDR3 DNA: TGTGCCAGCAGCCAAGATAGCTCCTACAATGAGCAGTTCTTC.

This sequence joins TRBV2 and TRBJ2-7; TRBD1 might be the D (6 bases). The germline gives CDR1 SNHLY, CDR2 FYNNEI. CDR3 length: 14 residues. V lost 3 bases and J 0 bases, leaving 9 bases between the germline ends. The CDR3 spells CASSDQGSSYEQYF. CDR3 sequence (DNA): TGTGCCAGCAGTGATCAGGGGAGCTCCTACGAGCAGTACTTC.

J is TRBJ1-2 and V is TRBV29-1; 8 positions match TRBD1. This CDR3 comprises 14 residues. Germline CDR1 SQVTM, CDR2 ANQGSEA. V lost 3 bases, J lost 2 bases, and 5 bases stayed unmatched. This CDR3 reads CSVDRGQANYGYTF. DNA of the CDR3: TGCAGCGTTGATCGGGGACAGGCCAACTATGGCTACACCTTC.

The chain combines TRBV29-1 with TRBJ1-1, with D perhaps TRBD1 (5 bases). V lost 3 bases to trimming and J lost 1 base, with 9 bases between them. The CDR3 runs 13 residues. The germline V gene has CDR1 SQVTM and CDR2 ANQGSEA. The CDR3 spells CSVDAGRNTEAFF. CDR3 bases: TGCAGCGTTGACGCAGGGCGGAACACTGAAGCTTTCTTT.

The DNA of the CDR3 is TGTGCCAGCACTAGCGGCTATTACAATGAGCAGTTCTTC. Amino acids: CASTSGYYNEQFF. The rearrangement uses TRBV6-1 and TRBJ2-1, with 7 bases that match TRBD2. The germline CDR1 and CDR2 sequences are MNHNS and SASEGT. This CDR3 is 13 amino acids long. The junction had 4 bases not matched to a gene; V was cut back by 7 bases and J by 4 bases.

The gene calls are TRBV28 and TRBJ2-7; the D gene is possibly TRBD1 (6 bases). Germline values: CDR1 MDHEN, CDR2 SYDVKM. The V end lost 8 bases, the J end lost 1 base, and 15 bases lay between the germline ends. The CDR3 has 14 amino acids. CDR3 coding DNA: TGTGCCAGCCTAGACAGGAGTCTGTCCTACGAGCAGTACTTC. Protein product: CASLDRSLSYEQYF.

This chain joins TRBV28 and TRBJ1-4; 7 bases match TRBD1. The CDR3 spans 14 residues. CDR1 and CDR2 from the germline V gene are MDHEN and SYDVKM. V lost 4 bases, J lost 5 bases, and 4 bases stayed unmatched. CDR3 coding DNA: TGTGCCAGCAGTTGGGACAGAGGGAATGAAAAACTGTTTTTT. This sequence encodes CASSWDRGNEKLFF.

V is TRBV19 and J is TRBJ2-7; 9 nucleotides align to TRBD1. Trimming at V came to 5 bases and at J to 3 bases, leaving 8 bases not matched to a gene. Germline lookup yields CDR1 LNHDA and CDR2 SQIVND (reference sequence). The length of the CDR3 is 15 residues. The CDR3 nucleotides are TGTGCCAGTAGTTCCCCCGGGACAGGGTTCTACGAGCAGTACTTC. This gives the protein CASSSPGTGFYEQYF.

The gene calls are TRBV5-4 and TRBJ1-5; no clear D. The CDR3 totals 13 residues. The V end lost 5 bases, the J end lost 5 bases, and 11 bases lay between the germline ends. Germline V gene sequence: CDR1 SGHNT, CDR2 YYREEE (reference sequence). This CDR3 is CASSPGQYQPQHF. The CDR3 nucleotides read TGTGCCAGCAGTCCGGGTCAGTATCAGCCCCAGCATTTT. Together with reference TRBV5-4 and TRBJ1-5, the CDR3 gives the full variable domain: ETGVTQSPTHLIKTRGQQVTLRCSSQSGHNTVSWYQQALGQGPQFIFQYYREEENGRGNFPPRFSGLQFPNYSSELNVNALELDDSALYLCASSPGQYQPQHFGDGTRLSIL.

The chain uses TRBV6-5 and TRBJ1-5; 8 nucleotides line up with TRBD1. V lost 6 bases and J lost 5; bases outside the gene matches: 9. This CDR3 comprises 15 residues. Germline values: CDR1 MNHEY, CDR2 SVGAGI. Here the CDR3 DNA reads TGTGCCAGCAGCAACGAGGCAGGGGGCGATCAGCCCCAGCATTTT. This encodes CASSNEAGGDQPQHF.

The chain links TRBV27 to TRBJ2-3; a weak D match, TRBD1 (6 bases). Trimming cost V 4 bases and J 0 bases, with 20 bases left between them. The CDR3 totals 18 residues. From germline, CDR1 is MNHEY and CDR2 SMNVEV (reference sequence). This CDR3 is CASSSLRGTRLSTDTQYF. CDR3 nucleotide sequence: TGTGCCAGCAGTTCCCTCAGGGGCACGAGGTTGAGCACAGATACGCAGTATTTT.

This chain links TRBV6-1 with TRBJ1-4; D remains ambiguous. Germline CDR1 MNHNS, CDR2 SASEGT. The CDR3 is 15 amino acids. Trimming shortened V by 8 bases and J by 4 bases, and 17 bases separated the two germline ends. CDR3 nucleotides: TGTGCCAGCGTCTCGGGTGGGTCGGATAATGAAAAACTGTTTTTT. It specifies CASVSGGSDNEKLFF.

The CDR3 DNA follows: TGTGCCATCAGTGGAACAGGGGGGAATAATGAAAAACTGTTTTTT. It codes for CAISGTGGNNEKLFF. V usage is TRBV10-3 and J usage is TRBJ1-4; 8 nucleotides align to TRBD1. V shed 4 bases and J 4 bases; nucleotides not matched to a gene: 5. Germline CDR1 is ENHRY and CDR2 is SYGVKD. This CDR3 comprises 15 residues.

CDR3 DNA sequence: TGTGCCACCCAGGACAGGAGTTCCTCTGGAAACACCATATATTTT. This sequence encodes CATQDRSSSGNTIYF. The rearrangement uses TRBV19 and TRBJ1-3, with 7 bases identical to TRBD1. The CDR3 contains 15 residues. Trimming cost V 10 bases and J 0 bases; bases outside gene matches: 9. Germline V gives CDR1 LNHDA, CDR2 SQIVND (reference sequence).

The V and J genes are TRBV28 and TRBJ1-3, with D tentatively TRBD1 (5 bases). The CDR3 consists of 12 residues. Trimming left V 8 bases short and J 4 bases short, with 9 bases between. CDR1 is MDHEN and CDR2 is SYDVKM in the germline V gene. The CDR3 loop is CASLTGGNTIYF. CDR3 DNA sequence: TGTGCCAGCCTAACAGGAGGAAACACCATATATTTT.